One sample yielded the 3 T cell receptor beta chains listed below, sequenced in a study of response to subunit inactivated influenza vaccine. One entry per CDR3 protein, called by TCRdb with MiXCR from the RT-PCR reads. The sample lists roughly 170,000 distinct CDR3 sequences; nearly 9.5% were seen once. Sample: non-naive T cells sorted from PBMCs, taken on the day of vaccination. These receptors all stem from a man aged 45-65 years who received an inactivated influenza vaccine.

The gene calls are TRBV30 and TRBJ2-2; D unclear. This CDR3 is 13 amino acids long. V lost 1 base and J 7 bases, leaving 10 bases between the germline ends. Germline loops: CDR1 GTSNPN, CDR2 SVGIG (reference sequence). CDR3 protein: CAWSGQGHGELFF. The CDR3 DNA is TGTGCCTGGAGTGGTCAAGGGCACGGGGAGCTGTTTTTT.

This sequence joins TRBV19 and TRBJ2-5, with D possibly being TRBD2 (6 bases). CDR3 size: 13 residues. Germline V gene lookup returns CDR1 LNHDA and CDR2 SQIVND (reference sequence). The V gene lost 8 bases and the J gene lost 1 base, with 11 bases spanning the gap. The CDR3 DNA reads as TGTGCCAGTCGGAGGGTTGGCCAAGAGACCCAGTACTTC. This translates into CASRRVGQETQYF. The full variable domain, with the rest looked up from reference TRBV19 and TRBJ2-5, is DGGITQSPKYLFRKEGQNVTLSCEQNLNHDAMYWYRQDPGQGLRLIYYSQIVNDFQKGDIAEGYSVSREKKESFPLTVTSAQKNPTAFYLCASRRVGQETQYFGPGTRLLVL.

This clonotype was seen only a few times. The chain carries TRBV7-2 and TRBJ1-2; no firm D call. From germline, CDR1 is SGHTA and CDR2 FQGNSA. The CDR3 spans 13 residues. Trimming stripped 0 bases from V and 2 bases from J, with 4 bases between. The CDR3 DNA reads TGTGCCAGCAGCTTAGCGAAGAACTATGGCTACACCTTC. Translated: CASSLAKNYGYTF. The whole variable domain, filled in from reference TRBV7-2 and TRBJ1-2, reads GAGVSQSPSNKVTEKGKDVELRCDPISGHTALYWYRQSLGQGLEFLIYFQGNSAPDKSGLPSDRFSAERTGGSVSTLTIQRTQQEDSAVYLCASSLAKNYGYTFGSGTRLTVV.